Sequencing of this T cell receptor (beta chain) was carried out in a study of T cell clonotyping in hematopoietic cell transplantation. The assay was immunoSEQ multiplex PCR, and TCRdb's table has in-frame clones only and misses some. The data contain approximately 6,200 clones, approximately 90% of them singletons. Germline assignment: CDR1 LGHNA and CDR2 YSLEER. The CDR3 has 15 amino acids. Trimming removed 0 bases at V and 4 bases at J, with 12 bases between. This clone was detected a few times. This specimen consisted of peripheral blood mononuclear cells, obtained 100 days after allogeneic stem cell transplant. The source is a female patient aged 50-59 years who had an allogeneic stem cell transplant from a related donor, so the T cells may come from the graft donor. Some clones in this sample may be carry-over from other donors' samples. The chain employs TRBV4-3 and TRBJ1-2; possibly TRBD1 for D (6 bases). The chain's CDR3 is CASSQDQGGGYGYTF. CDR3 DNA sequence: TGCGCCAGCAGCCAAGATCAAGGGGGAGGCTATGGCTACACCTTC.